These 18 T cell receptor beta chains share one sample of origin, sequenced in a study of OX40 agonist ivuxolimab in advanced cancers. Sequencing was performed with immunoSEQ multiplex PCR; in TCRdb, only in-frame clones are kept and a portion is missing. The table shows some 100,000 clones, with less than 95% occurring only once. The source was CD4+ or CD8+ T cells sorted from blood, collected in a trial of the OX40 agonist ivuxolimab. The receptors originated from an adult with an advanced solid tumor such as melanoma, head and neck, liver or kidney cancer.

The chain recombines TRBV6-1 with TRBJ1-5, with D hard to call. The CDR3 extends over 13 amino acids. From germline, CDR1 is MNHNS and CDR2 SASEGT. The germline V and J ends were trimmed by 6 bases and 5 bases, with 11 bases remaining between them. The CDR3 nucleotides read TGTGCCAGCAGGTGGGGTATCGATCAGCCCCAGCATTTT. Amino acids: CASRWGIDQPQHF.

The gene calls are TRBV18 and TRBJ2-7; 10 bases fit TRBD1. Germline trimming cut 3 bases from V and 7 bases from J; bases unmatched to any gene: 6. The CDR3 spans 14 residues. Germline loops: CDR1 KGHSH, CDR2 LQKENI. CDR3 sequence: CASSPHRDRGEQYF. DNA of the CDR3: TGTGCCAGCTCACCCCACCGGGACAGGGGAGAGCAGTACTTC. Combining the CDR3 with reference TRBV18 and TRBJ2-7 gives the whole variable domain NAGVMQNPRHLVRRRGQEARLRCSPMKGHSHVYWYRQLPEEGLKFMVYLQKENIIDESGMPKERFSAEFPKEGPSILRIQQVVRGDSAAYFCASSPHRDRGEQYFGPGTRLTVT.

The V gene is TRBV18, the J gene TRBJ2-2; 8 positions agree with TRBD2. The germline V gene encodes CDR1 KGHSH and CDR2 LQKENI. The V and J ends lost 3 bases and 2 bases, in that order; junction bases with no gene match: 8. The CDR3 sequence is 17 residues long. CDR3 DNA: TGTGCCAGCTCACCTCCACGGGCGGGAGGTAACACCGGGGAGCTGTTTTTT. This encodes CASSPPRAGGNTGELFF.

The V and J genes are TRBV18 and TRBJ2-3, with D tentatively TRBD1 (5 bases). CDR3 length: 15 residues. With 5 bases removed from V and 0 bases from J, the gap between germline ends came to 12 bases. CDR1 KGHSH and CDR2 LQKENI come from the germline V gene. In nucleotides, the CDR3 is TGTGCCAGCTCATACAAGGGGTGGAGCACAGATACGCAGTATTTT. Protein: CASSYKGWSTDTQYF.

V usage is TRBV27 and J usage is TRBJ2-7, with a tentative D call TRBD1 (6 bases). This CDR3 spans 14 amino acids. V was pared by 2 bases and J by 7 bases, with 15 bases between. Germline V gene lookup returns CDR1 MNHEY and CDR2 SMNVEV (reference sequence). Here the CDR3 DNA reads TGTGCCAGCAGTTTAACAGGGTGGCGTGAAGAGCAGTACTTC. Protein: CASSLTGWREEQYF.

The rearrangement joins TRBV28 to TRBJ2-3; TRBD1 matches at 7 bases. The CDR3 has 16 amino acids. Germline CDR1 and CDR2: MDHEN and SYDVKM. V trimming: 5 bases; J trimming: 0 bases; junction bases outside the gene matches: 8. Here the CDR3 DNA reads TGTGCCAGCAGTATGACAGGGCTAACTAGCACAGATACGCAGTATTTT. Protein: CASSMTGLTSTDTQYF.

The genes are TRBV7-9 and TRBJ2-7, with TRBD1 matching over 7 bases. The CDR3 loop spans 15 amino acids. V was pared by 6 bases and J by 9 bases, with 17 bases of the junction left unmatched. CDR1 is SEHNR and CDR2 is FQNEAQ in the germline V gene (reference sequence). CDR3 DNA: TGTGCCAGCAGACAAGACAGGGATGGCAGCTCTCGGCAGTACTTC. Its protein is CASRQDRDGSSRQYF.

The chain couples TRBV10-3 to TRBJ2-1; 14 bases fit TRBD2. The germline gives CDR1 ENHRY, CDR2 SYGVKD. Trimming cost V 7 bases and J 7 bases; bases outside gene matches: 9. The CDR3 sequence is 16 residues long. For the CDR3, the DNA is TGTGCCATCAAGCCGGGACTAGCGGGAGTCGAGAATGAGCAGTTCTTC. This codes for CAIKPGLAGVENEQFF.

The rearrangement links TRBV28 to TRBJ1-2; TRBD1 agrees at 8 bases. Germline V gene lookup returns CDR1 MDHEN and CDR2 SYDVKM. With V trimmed by 6 bases and J by 3 bases, 12 bases remained unmatched. The CDR3 covers 16 residues. In DNA, the CDR3 is TGTGCCAGCAGCGCTAGGACAGGGATGGTGCACTATGGCTACACCTTC. It codes for CASSARTGMVHYGYTF.

The chain combines TRBV25-1 with TRBJ2-4; 7 bases are a match to TRBD1. The junction had 3 bases not matched to a gene; V was cut back by 7 bases and J by 9 bases. CDR1 is MGHDK and CDR2 is SYGVNS in the germline V gene. This CDR3 has 11 residues. The CDR3 here is CASKTGFIQYF. The CDR3 coding sequence is TGTGCCAGCAAGACAGGGTTCATTCAGTACTTC.

The chain recombines TRBV5-1 with TRBJ1-2; D may be TRBD1 (6 bases). CDR1 SGHRS and CDR2 YFSETQ come from the germline V gene. V dropped 7 bases and J dropped 6 bases, with 16 bases sitting between them. The length of the CDR3 is 13 residues. CDR3 loop: CASREQGEDGYTF. CDR3 nucleotides: TGCGCCAGCCGGGAACAGGGCGAGGATGGCTACACCTTC. The full variable domain, completed using reference TRBV5-1 and TRBJ1-2, is KAGVTQTPRYLIKTRGQQVTLSCSPISGHRSVSWYQQTPGQGLQFLFEYFSETQRNKGNFPGRFSGRQFSNSRSEMNVSTLELGDSALYLCASREQGEDGYTFGSGTRLTVV.

This clone was detected once. The chain employs TRBV28 and TRBJ1-1; D not certain. The germline V gene encodes CDR1 MDHEN and CDR2 SYDVKM. V dropped 3 bases and J dropped 10 bases, with 9 bases sitting between them. The CDR3 runs 11 residues. In DNA form, the CDR3 reads TGTGCCAGCAGTTTCGTTGGAATAGCTTTCTTT. This translates into CASSFVGIAFF. The full variable domain, in which reference TRBV28 and TRBJ1-1 provide the parts outside the CDR3, is DVKVTQSSRYLVKRTGEKVFLECVQDMDHENMFWYRQDPGLGLRLIYFSYDVKMKEKGDIPEGYSVSREKKERFSLILESASTNQTSMYLCASSFVGIAFFGQGTRLTVV.

The J gene is TRBJ1-1, the V gene TRBV27, with 7 bases identical to TRBD1. CDR3 length equals 15 residues. V gave up 2 bases and J gave up 1 base; unmatched junction bases: 4. Per germline, CDR1 MNHEY and CDR2 SMNVEV (reference sequence). The CDR3 is CASSLPGQTNTEAFF. The CDR3 nucleotides are TGTGCCAGCAGTTTACCGGGACAGACGAACACTGAAGCTTTCTTT.

This clone was recorded once. In DNA form, the CDR3 reads TGTGCCAGCAGCCCCCAGCCTGGGACCCAGAACACCGGGGAGCTGTTTTTT. Protein sequence: CASSPQPGTQNTGELFF. The chain links TRBV7-2 to TRBJ2-2, with D perhaps assigned TRBD1 or TRBD2 (5 bases each). CDR1 is SGHTA, CDR2 FQGNSA, per germline. The CDR3 has 17 amino acids. V lost 5 bases and J lost 1, with 17 bases in between.

The rearrangement joins TRBV28 to TRBJ2-7, with 11 positions matching TRBD1. Unmatched junction bases numbered 11, after V lost 8 bases and J lost 5 bases. Germline V gene lookup returns CDR1 MDHEN and CDR2 SYDVKM. The CDR3 spans 15 residues. The CDR3 spells CASPPGQGAPNEQYF. In nucleotides, the CDR3 is TGTGCCAGCCCACCCGGACAGGGGGCGCCCAACGAGCAGTACTTC.

The V gene is TRBV7-2, the J gene TRBJ2-5, with TRBD2 identical over 8 bases. The J segment lost 5 bases and the V segment lost 3 bases, leaving 8 bases of the junction unmatched. The CDR3 is 15 residues long. The V gene's germline CDR1 is SGHTA and CDR2 FQGNSA. The DNA for the CDR3 is TGTGCCAGCAGCTTCGTCGGGAGGGCCGGGGAGACCCAGTACTTC. It translates to CASSFVGRAGETQYF.

This clone was seen only a few times. The CDR3 region has the DNA TGCAGTGCGTCCACAGATACGCAGTATTTT. Protein sequence: CSASTDTQYF. J is TRBJ2-3 and V is TRBV20-1, with D uncertain. The CDR3 extends over 10 amino acids. Trimming removed 6 bases at V and 2 bases at J, with 3 bases between. Germline V gene data show CDR1 as DFQATT and CDR2 as SNEGSKA (reference sequence).

This clone was seen a single time. The CDR3 region has the DNA TGCGCCAGCAGCTTGGCCTATGGACAGGGTTCCTACGAGCAGTACTTC. Translated, it gives CASSLAYGQGSYEQYF. The gene calls are TRBV5-1 and TRBJ2-7; 8 bases match TRBD1. The CDR3 is 16 residues long. Trimming at V came to 0 bases and at J to 1 base, leaving 6 bases not matched to a gene. Per germline, CDR1 SGHRS and CDR2 YFSETQ.